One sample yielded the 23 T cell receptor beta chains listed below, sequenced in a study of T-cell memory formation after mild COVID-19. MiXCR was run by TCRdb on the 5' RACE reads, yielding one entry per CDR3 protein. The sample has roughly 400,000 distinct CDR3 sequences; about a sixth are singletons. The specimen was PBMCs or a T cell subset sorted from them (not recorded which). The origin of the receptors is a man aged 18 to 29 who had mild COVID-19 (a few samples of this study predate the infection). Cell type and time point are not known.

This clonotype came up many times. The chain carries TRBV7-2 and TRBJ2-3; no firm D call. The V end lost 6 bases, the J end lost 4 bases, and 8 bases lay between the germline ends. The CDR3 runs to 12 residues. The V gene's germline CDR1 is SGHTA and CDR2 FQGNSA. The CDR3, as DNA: TGTGCCAGCAGGCCTCAAGCAGATACGCAGTATTTT. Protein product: CASRPQADTQYF.

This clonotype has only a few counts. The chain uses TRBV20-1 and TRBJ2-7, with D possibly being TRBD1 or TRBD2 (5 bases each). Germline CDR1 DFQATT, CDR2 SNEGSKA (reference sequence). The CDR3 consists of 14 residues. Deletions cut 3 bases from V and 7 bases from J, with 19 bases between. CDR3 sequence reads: CSASRGAVHGEQYF. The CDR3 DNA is TGCAGTGCTAGCCGGGGCGCTGTCCATGGGGAGCAGTACTTC.

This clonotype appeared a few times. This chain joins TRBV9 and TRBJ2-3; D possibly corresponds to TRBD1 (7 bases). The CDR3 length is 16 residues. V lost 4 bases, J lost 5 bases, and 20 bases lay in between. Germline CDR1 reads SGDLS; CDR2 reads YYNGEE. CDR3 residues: CASSPPRGEKVDTQYF. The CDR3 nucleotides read TGTGCCAGCAGCCCCCCCAGGGGGGAGAAGGTAGATACGCAGTATTTT. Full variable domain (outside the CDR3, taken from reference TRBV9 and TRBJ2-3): DSGVTQTPKHLITATGQRVTLRCSPRSGDLSVYWYQQSLDQGLQFLIQYYNGEERAKGNILERFSAQQFPDLHSELNLSSLELGDSALYFCASSPPRGEKVDTQYFGPGTRLTVL.

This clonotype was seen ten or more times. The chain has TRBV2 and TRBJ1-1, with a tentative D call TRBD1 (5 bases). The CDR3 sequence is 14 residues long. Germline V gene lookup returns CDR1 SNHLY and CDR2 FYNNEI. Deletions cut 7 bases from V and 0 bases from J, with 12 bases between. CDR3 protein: CASTEDSLNTEAFF. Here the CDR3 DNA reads TGTGCCAGCACCGAAGACAGCCTGAACACTGAAGCTTTCTTT.

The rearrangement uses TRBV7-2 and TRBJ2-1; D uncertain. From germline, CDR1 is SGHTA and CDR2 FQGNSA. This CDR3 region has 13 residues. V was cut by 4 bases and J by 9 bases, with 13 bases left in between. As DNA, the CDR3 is TGTGCCAGCAGCTCAATTTCCGCGAGTGAGCAGTTCTTC. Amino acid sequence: CASSSISASEQFF.

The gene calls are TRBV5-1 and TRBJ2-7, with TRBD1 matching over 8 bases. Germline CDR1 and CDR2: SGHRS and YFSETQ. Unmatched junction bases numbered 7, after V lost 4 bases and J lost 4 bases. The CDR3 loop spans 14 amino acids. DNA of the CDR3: TGCGCCAGCAGCGGTGGACAGGGTTCTTACGAGCAGTACTTC. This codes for CASSGGQGSYEQYF.

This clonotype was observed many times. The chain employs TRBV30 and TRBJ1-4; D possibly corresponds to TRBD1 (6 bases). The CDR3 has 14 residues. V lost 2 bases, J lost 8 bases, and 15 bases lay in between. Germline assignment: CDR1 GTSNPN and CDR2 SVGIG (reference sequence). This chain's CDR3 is CAWSMEGEREKLFF. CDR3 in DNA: TGTGCCTGGAGTATGGAGGGGGAGAGGGAAAAACTGTTTTTT. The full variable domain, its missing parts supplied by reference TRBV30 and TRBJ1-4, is SQTIHQWPATLVQPVGSPLSLECTVEGTSNPNLYWYRQAAGRGLQLLFYSVGIGQISSEVPQNLSASRPQDRQFILSSKKLLLSDSGFYLCAWSMEGEREKLFFGSGTQLSVL.

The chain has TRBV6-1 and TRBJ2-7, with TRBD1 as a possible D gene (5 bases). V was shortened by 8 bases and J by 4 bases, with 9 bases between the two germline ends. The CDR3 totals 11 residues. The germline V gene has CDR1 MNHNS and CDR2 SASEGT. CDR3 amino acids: CASGARYEQYV. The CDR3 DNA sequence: TGTGCCAGCGGGGCGAGGTACGAGCAGTACGTC.

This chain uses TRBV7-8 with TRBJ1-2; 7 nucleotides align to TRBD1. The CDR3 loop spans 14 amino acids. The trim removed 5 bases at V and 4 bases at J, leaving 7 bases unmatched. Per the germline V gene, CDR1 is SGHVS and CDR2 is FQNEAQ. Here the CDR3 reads CASSADRVVYGYTF. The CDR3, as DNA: TGTGCCAGCAGCGCCGACAGGGTGGTCTATGGCTACACCTTC.

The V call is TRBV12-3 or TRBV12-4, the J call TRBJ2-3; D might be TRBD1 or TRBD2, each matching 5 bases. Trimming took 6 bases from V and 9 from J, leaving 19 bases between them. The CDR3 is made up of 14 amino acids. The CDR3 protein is CASSVLESRGTQYF. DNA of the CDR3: TGTGCCAGCAGCGTCCTAGAAAGCCGGGGCACGCAGTATTTT.

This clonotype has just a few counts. The DNA of the CDR3 is TGCGCCAGCAGCTCTGGGACCCTCAACTCCTACAATGAGCAGTTCTTC. Translation gives CASSSGTLNSYNEQFF. The gene calls are TRBV5-1 and TRBJ2-1, with D perhaps being TRBD1 or TRBD2 (5 bases each). Trimming took off 3 bases at V and 0 bases at J, with 13 bases between the two ends. Germline V gene sequence: CDR1 SGHRS, CDR2 YFSETQ. This CDR3 has 16 residues.

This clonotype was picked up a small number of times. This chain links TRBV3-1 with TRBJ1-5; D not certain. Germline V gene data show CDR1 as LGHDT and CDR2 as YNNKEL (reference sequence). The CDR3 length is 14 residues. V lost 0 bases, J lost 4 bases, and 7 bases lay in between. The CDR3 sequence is CASSQDGWNQPQHF. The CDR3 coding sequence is TGTGCCAGCAGCCAAGATGGATGGAATCAGCCCCAGCATTTT.

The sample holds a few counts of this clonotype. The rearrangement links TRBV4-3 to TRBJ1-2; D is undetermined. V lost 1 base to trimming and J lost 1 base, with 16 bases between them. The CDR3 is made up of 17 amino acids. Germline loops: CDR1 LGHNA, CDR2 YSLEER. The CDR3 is CASSQGLQLGYNYGYTF. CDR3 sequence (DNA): TGCGCCAGCAGCCAAGGGCTCCAACTGGGATATAACTATGGCTACACCTTC.

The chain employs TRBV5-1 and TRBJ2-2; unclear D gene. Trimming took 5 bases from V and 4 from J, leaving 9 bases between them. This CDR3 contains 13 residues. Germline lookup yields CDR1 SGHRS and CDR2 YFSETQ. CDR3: CASSSLPTGELFF. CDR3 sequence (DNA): TGCGCCAGCAGTTCCCTTCCCACCGGGGAGCTGTTTTTT.

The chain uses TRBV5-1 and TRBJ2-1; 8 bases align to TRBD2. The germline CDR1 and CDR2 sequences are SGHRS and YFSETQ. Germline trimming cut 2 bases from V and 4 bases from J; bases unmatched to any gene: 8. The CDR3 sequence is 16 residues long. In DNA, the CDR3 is TGCGCCAGCAGCTTTCCCTCCGGGACTAGTTACAATGAGCAGTTCTTC. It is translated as CASSFPSGTSYNEQFF. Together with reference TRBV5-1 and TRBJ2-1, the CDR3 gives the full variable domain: KAGVTQTPRYLIKTRGQQVTLSCSPISGHRSVSWYQQTPGQGLQFLFEYFSETQRNKGNFPGRFSGRQFSNSRSEMNVSTLELGDSALYLCASSFPSGTSYNEQFFGPGTRLTVL.

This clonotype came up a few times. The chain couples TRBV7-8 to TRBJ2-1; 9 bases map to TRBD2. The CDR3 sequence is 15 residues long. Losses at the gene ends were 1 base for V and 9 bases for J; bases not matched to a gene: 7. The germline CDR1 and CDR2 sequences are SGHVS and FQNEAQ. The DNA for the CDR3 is TGTGCCAGCAGCTTAGGTCAGGCGGGAGGGAGTGAGCAGTTCTTC. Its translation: CASSLGQAGGSEQFF.

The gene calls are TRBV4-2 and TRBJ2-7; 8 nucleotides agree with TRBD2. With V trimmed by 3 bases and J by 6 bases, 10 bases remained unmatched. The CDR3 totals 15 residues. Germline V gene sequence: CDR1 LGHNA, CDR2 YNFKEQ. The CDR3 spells CASSQGGLGLPEQYF. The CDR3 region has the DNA TGTGCCAGCAGCCAGGGGGGACTAGGGCTCCCCGAGCAGTACTTC.

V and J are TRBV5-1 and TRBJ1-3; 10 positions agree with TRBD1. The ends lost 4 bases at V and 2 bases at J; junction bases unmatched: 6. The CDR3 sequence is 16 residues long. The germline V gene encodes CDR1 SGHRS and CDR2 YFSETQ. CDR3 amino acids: CASSTQGQGTGNTIYF. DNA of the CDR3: TGCGCCAGCAGCACCCAGGGACAGGGGACTGGAAACACCATATATTTT.

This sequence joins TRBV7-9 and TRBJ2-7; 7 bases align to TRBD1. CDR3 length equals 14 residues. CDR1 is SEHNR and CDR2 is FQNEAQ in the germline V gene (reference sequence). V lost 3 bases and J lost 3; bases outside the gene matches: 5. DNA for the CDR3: TGTGCCAGCAGCTTGGGGGACAGCTTCTACGAGCAGTACTTC. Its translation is CASSLGDSFYEQYF.

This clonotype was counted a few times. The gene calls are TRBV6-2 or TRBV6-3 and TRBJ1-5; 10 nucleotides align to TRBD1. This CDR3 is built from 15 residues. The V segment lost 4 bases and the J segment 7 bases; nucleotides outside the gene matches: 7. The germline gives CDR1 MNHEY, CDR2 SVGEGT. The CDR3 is CASSSDRGLGQPQHF. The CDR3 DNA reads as TGTGCCAGCAGTTCAGACAGGGGGCTAGGACAGCCCCAGCATTTT.

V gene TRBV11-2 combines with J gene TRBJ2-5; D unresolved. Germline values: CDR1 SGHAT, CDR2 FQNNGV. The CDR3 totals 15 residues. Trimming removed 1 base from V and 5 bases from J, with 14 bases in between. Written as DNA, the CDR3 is TGTGCCAGCAGCTTAGGTCCGAGCAATTCGGAGACCCAGTACTTC. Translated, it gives CASSLGPSNSETQYF.

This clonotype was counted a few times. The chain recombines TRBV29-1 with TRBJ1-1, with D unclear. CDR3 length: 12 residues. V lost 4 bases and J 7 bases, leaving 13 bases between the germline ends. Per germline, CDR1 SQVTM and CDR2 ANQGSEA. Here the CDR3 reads CSVVGTGFEAFF. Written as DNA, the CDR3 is TGCAGCGTTGTTGGCACGGGCTTTGAAGCTTTCTTT.

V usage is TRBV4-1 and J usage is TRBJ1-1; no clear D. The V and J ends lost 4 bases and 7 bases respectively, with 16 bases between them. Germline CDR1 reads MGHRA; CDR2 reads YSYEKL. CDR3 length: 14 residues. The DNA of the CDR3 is TGCGCCAGCAGCCCACTGATGTTGAGTGGTGAAGCTTTCTTT. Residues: CASSPLMLSGEAFF.